Below, 3 T cell receptor beta chains from the same sample are listed, as sequenced in a study of CD8+ T cells in alopecia areata. The treatment here: oral pan-JAK inhibitor, 5-10 mg twice daily. Once RNA had been extracted, it was reverse transcribed into cDNA to act as the sequencing template. The assay was immunoSEQ multiplex PCR, and TCRdb's table has in-frame clones only and misses some. The data hold 75,000 to 80,000 clones, with about 71% observed a single time. The source was CD8+ T cells sorted from blood, collected at week 24, from a patient treated with tofacitinib. The receptors shown here come from a human donor with alopecia areata.

The chain is built from TRBV9 and TRBJ2-7; D is uncertain. V lost 4 bases and J lost 2, with 19 bases in between. Germline values: CDR1 SGDLS, CDR2 YYNGEE. The length of the CDR3 is 16 residues. The CDR3 DNA is TGTGCCAGCAGCCCCCGCCCCGGACCACCCACCTACGAGCAGTACTTC. This gives the protein CASSPRPGPPTYEQYF. Drawing the rest from reference TRBV9 and TRBJ2-7, the complete variable domain is DSGVTQTPKHLITATGQRVTLRCSPRSGDLSVYWYQQSLDQGLQFLIQYYNGEERAKGNILERFSAQQFPDLHSELNLSSLELGDSALYFCASSPRPGPPTYEQYFGPGTRLTVT.

The chain uses TRBV6-6 and TRBJ2-7; 9 nucleotides line up with TRBD2. V lost 6 bases, J lost 0 bases, and 6 bases stayed unmatched. The germline gives CDR1 MNHNY, CDR2 SVGAGI (reference sequence). The CDR3 loop spans 15 amino acids. The CDR3 DNA sequence: TGTGCCAGCAGGGGCGGGAGGGTCATCTCCTACGAGCAGTACTTC. Protein sequence: CASRGGRVISYEQYF.

The chain is built from TRBV30 and TRBJ2-7, with D possibly being TRBD2 (6 bases). CDR1 is GTSNPN and CDR2 is SVGIG in the germline V gene (reference sequence). With 0 bases removed from V and 2 bases from J, the gap between germline ends came to 11 bases. This CDR3 spans 14 amino acids. CDR3 amino acids: CAWSVGGVAYEQYF. DNA of the CDR3: TGTGCCTGGAGTGTCGGAGGGGTGGCCTACGAGCAGTACTTC.